This TCR beta chain stems from a study of blood T cell repertoires in COVID-19. Study summary: T cells, B-cell-depleted T cells, or PBMCs supplied cDNA or gDNA.

Data came from immunoSEQ multiplex PCR; TCRdb stores just in-frame clones and leaves some out. The repertoire holds about 320,000 clones, around nine tenths seen once, with around 4.8% in the top ten. V shed 4 bases and J shed 1 base, with 15 bases lying between them. The V gene's germline CDR1 is SGHDN and CDR2 FVKESK. The CDR3 is made up of 16 amino acids. In its sample, this clone was seen once. V usage is TRBV14 and J usage is TRBJ2-3; D possibly corresponds to TRBD2 (5 bases). The receptor was derived from a man in his fifties or sixties who had recovered from COVID-19. Input material: PBMCs or T cells enriched from blood (not recorded which). In DNA form, the CDR3 reads TGTGCCAGCAGCCTGTATCGGGGAGTAGGCACAGATACGCAGTATTTT. Protein product: CASSLYRGVGTDTQYF.